This T cell receptor beta chain was sequenced in a study of shared clonotypes between healthy human individuals. Study-wide findings and caveats: Unshared clonotypes carried lower generation probabilities than those common to all four donors. Memory subsets generally showed smaller estimated richness than naive subsets did.

In regard to this clone: No antigen is known for it. Other DNA sequences in this specimen translate into the identical CDR3.

The naive CD8 population came from CD45RO-negative cells selected for CCR7, without terminally differentiated effector memory CD45RA+ cells. Produced via immunoSEQ multiplex PCR; TCRdb's table is partial and in-frame only. The sample contains approximately 840,000 clones, about 96% of which appear only once. This CDR3 spans 15 amino acids. Trimming took off 2 bases at V and 1 base at J, with 12 bases between the two ends. From germline, CDR1 is MNHEY and CDR2 SMNVEV (reference sequence). The sequence was collected from a man aged 25 to 40 in good health. This sequence joins TRBV27 and TRBJ2-7; D might be TRBD1 (6 bases). Sequencing was performed on naive CD8+ T cells sorted from blood. DNA for the CDR3: TGTGCCAGCAGTTTAAGTTCCAGGGGATCCTACGAGCAGTACTTC. This sequence encodes CASSLSSRGSYEQYF.